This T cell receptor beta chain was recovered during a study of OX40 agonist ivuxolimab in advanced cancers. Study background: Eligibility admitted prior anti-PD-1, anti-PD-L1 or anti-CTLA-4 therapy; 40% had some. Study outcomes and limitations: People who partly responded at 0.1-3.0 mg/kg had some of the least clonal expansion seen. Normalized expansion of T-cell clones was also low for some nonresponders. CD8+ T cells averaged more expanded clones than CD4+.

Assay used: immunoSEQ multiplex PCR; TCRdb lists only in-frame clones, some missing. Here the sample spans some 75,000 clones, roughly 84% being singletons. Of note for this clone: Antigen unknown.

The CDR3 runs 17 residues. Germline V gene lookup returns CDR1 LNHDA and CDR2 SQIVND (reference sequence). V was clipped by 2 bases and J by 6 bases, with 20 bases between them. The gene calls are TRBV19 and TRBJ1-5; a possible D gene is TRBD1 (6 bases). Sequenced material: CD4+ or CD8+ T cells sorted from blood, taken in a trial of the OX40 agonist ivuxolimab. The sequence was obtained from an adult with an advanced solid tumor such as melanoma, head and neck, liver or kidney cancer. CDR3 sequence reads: CASSIIRDTGRIQPQHF. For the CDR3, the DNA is TGTGCCAGTAGTATAATTCGGGACACCGGCCGTATTCAGCCCCAGCATTTT.